Listed below are T cell receptor beta chains from one sample, sequenced in a study of blood T cell repertoires in COVID-19. Using immunoSEQ multiplex PCR, the repertoire was profiled, and TCRdb retains in-frame clones only, with some absent. The table lists more than 300,000 clones, 87% of them singletons. Sequencing used PBMCs or T cells enriched from blood (not recorded which). The origin of the receptors is a man aged 40-55 years in a cohort exposed to, infected with or recovered from COVID-19 (not recorded which). CDR3s include the opening cysteine and the closing phenylalanine or tryptophan. The D gene is left open where the match is weak.

D gene	J gene	V gene	CDR3 DNA	CDR3 protein
-	TRBJ1-1	TRBV15	TGTGCCACCAGGGGGGGGGAGAACACTGAAGCTTTCTTT	CATRGGENTEAFF
-	TRBJ2-7	TRBV11-2	TGTGCCAGCAGCTTAGCCCACTACGAGCAGTACTTC	CASSLAHYEQYF
TRBD1	TRBJ1-6	TRBV2	TGTGCCAGCACTAGGACAGGGGCGAATTCACCCCTCCACTTT	CASTRTGANSPLHF
-	TRBJ1-4	TRBV6-5	TGTGCCAGCATCAGGACAGCAACTAATGAAAAACTGTTTTTT	CASIRTATNEKLFF
TRBD1	TRBJ1-3	TRBV2	TGTGCCAGCAGTAGAGGACAGGGGGCTACCACCATATATTTT	CASSRGQGATTIYF
TRBD1	TRBJ1-5	TRBV6-1	TGTGCCAGCAGTGAATCAGGACAGGGAGCAGGGCCCCTCAGTTTT	CASSESGQGAGPLSF
-	TRBJ2-5	TRBV5-4	TGTGCCAGCAGCTTACGGACGACCAGGGAAGAGACCCAGTACTTC	CASSLRTTREETQYF
TRBD2	TRBJ2-7	TRBV7-9	TGTGCCAGCAGCTTAGAGGGAGGGCCGTACGAGCAGTACTTC	CASSLEGGPYEQYF
TRBD1	TRBJ1-5	TRBV19	TGTGCCAGTAGGACAGGGGGCGCAGGGCAGCCCCAGCATTTT	CASRTGGAGQPQHF
-	TRBJ1-6	TRBV30	TGTGCCTGGAGTTTGGGGGGGTCATCACCCCTCCACTTT	CAWSLGGSSPLHF
TRBD2	TRBJ2-2	TRBV11-2	TGTGCCAGCAGCCTGACTAGCGGGAGGGCCGCCGGGGAGCTGTTTTTT	CASSLTSGRAAGELFF
TRBD1	TRBJ1-6	TRBV27	TGTGCCAGCAGTGTACAGGGGAGTAATTCACCCCTCCACTTT	CASSVQGSNSPLHF
-	TRBJ2-3	TRBV5-1	TGCGCCAGCAGACAGAGCACAGATACGCAGTATTTT	CASRQSTDTQYF
TRBD1	TRBJ2-1	TRBV29-1	TGCAGCGTTGAAGATCTCTTATGGACAGGGGGCAATGAGCAGTTCTTC	CSVEDLLWTGGNEQFF
TRBD2	TRBJ2-2	TRBV7-8	TGTGCCAGCAGCTTCGCGGGGGGGAACACCGGGGAGCTGTTTTTT	CASSFAGGNTGELFF
-	TRBJ1-1	TRBV5-6	TGTGCCAGCAGCTTCCAGGGTCCTATCTCTGAAGCTTTCTTT	CASSFQGPISEAFF
TRBD1	TRBJ1-5	TRBV28	TGTGCCAGCAGTCGTAAATCACAGGGGGTAAGCAATCAGCCCCAGCATTTT	CASSRKSQGVSNQPQHF
-	TRBJ2-7	TRBV7-9	TGTGCCAGCCGAGGGCTCTCCTACGAGCAGTACTTC	CASRGLSYEQYF